The entry below describes one T cell receptor (beta chain). This CDR3 has 12 amino acids. The germline gives CDR1 GTSNPN, CDR2 SVGIG (reference sequence). Trimming removed 3 bases from V and 5 bases from J, with 11 bases in between. Measured with immunoSEQ multiplex PCR; TCRdb has only the in-frame clones, and not every one. The sample lists 45,000 to 55,000 clones, about 80% occurring once. The entry originates in a study of T cell responses to AZD1222 COVID-19 vaccine. This clonotype was sampled from an adult in good health. This chain joins TRBV30 and TRBJ2-7; D unclear. Specimen: peripheral blood, collected on day 0 of AZD1222 vaccination. CDR3 sequence: CAWSPRNNEQYF. In nucleotides, the CDR3 is TGTGCCTGGAGCCCTAGAAACAACGAGCAGTACTTC. Variable domain in full (rest from reference TRBV30 and TRBJ2-7): SQTIHQWPATLVQPVGSPLSLECTVEGTSNPNLYWYRQAAGRGLQLLFYSVGIGQISSEVPQNLSASRPQDRQFILSSKKLLLSDSGFYLCAWSPRNNEQYFGPGTRLTVT.